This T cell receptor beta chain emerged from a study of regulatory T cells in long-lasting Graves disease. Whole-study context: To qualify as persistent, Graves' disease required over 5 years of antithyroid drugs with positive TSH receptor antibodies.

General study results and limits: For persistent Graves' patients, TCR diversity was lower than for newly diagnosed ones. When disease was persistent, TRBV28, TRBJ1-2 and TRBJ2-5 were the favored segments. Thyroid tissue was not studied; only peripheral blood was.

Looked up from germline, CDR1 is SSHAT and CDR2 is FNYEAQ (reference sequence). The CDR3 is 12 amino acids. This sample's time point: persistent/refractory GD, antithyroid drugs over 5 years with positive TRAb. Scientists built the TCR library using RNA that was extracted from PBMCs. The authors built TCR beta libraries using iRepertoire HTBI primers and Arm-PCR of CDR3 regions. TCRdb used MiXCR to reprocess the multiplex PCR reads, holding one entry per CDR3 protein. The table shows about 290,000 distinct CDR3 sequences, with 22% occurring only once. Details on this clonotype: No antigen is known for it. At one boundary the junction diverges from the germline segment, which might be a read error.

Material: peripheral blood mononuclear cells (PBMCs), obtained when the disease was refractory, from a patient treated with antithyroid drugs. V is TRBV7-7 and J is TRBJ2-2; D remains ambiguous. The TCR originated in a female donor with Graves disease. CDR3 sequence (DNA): TGTGCTAGCAGCTTTGTAAACGGGGAGCTGTTTTTT. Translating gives CASSFVNGELFF.